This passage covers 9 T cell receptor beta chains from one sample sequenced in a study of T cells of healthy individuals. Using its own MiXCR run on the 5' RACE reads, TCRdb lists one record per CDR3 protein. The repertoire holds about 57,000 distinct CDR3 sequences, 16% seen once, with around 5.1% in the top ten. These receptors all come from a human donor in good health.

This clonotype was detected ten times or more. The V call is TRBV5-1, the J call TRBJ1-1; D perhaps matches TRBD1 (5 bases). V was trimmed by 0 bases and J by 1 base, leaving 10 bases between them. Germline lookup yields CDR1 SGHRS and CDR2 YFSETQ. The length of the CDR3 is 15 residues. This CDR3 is CASSLEGLRNTEAFF. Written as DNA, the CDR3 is TGCGCCAGCAGCTTGGAGGGACTGCGGAACACTGAAGCTTTCTTT. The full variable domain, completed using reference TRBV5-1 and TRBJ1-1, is KAGVTQTPRYLIKTRGQQVTLSCSPISGHRSVSWYQQTPGQGLQFLFEYFSETQRNKGNFPGRFSGRQFSNSRSEMNVSTLELGDSALYLCASSLEGLRNTEAFFGQGTRLTVV.

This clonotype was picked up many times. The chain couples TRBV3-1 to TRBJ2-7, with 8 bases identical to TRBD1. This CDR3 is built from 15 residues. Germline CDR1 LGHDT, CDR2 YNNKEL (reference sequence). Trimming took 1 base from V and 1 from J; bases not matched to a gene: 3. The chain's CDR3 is CASSQADRDSYEQYF. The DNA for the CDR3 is TGTGCCAGCAGCCAAGCGGACAGGGATTCCTACGAGCAGTACTTC.

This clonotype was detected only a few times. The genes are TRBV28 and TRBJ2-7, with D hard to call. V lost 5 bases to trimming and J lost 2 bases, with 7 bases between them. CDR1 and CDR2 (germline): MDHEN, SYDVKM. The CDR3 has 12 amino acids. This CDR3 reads CASSKEPYEQYF. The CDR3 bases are TGTGCCAGCAGTAAAGAACCCTACGAGCAGTACTTC.

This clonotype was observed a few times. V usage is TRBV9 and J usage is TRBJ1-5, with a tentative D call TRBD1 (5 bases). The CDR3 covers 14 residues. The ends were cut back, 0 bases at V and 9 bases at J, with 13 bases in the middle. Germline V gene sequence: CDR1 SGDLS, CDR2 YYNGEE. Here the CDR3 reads CASSVDEGWSPQHF. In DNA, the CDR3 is TGTGCCAGCAGCGTAGATGAGGGGTGGTCGCCCCAGCATTTT.

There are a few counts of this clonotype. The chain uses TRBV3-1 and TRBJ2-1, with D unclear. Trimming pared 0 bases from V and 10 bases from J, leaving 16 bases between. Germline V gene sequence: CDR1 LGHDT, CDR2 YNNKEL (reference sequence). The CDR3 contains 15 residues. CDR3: CASSQDRAAHSEQFF. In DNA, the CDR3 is TGTGCCAGCAGCCAAGATCGGGCGGCACACAGCGAGCAGTTCTTC.

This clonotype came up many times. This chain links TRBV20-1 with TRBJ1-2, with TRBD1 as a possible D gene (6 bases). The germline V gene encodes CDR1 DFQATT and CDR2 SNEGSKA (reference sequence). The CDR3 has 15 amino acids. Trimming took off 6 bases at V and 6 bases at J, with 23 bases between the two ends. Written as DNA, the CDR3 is TGCAGTGCGCGCCGGGACACTACGCCGGAGGATGGCTACACCTTC. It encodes CSARRDTTPEDGYTF.

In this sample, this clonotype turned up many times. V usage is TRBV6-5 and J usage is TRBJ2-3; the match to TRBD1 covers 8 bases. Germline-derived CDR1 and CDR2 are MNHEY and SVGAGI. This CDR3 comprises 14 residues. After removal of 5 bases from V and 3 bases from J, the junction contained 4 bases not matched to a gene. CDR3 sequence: CASSPGQVTDTQYF. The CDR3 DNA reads TGTGCCAGCAGTCCGGGACAGGTGACAGATACGCAGTATTTT.

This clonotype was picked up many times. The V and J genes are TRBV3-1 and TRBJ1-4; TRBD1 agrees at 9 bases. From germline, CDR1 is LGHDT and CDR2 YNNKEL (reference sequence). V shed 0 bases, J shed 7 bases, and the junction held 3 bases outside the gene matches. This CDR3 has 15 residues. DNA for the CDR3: TGTGCCAGCAGCCAAGAGGGACAGGGAGGTGAAAAACTGTTTTTT. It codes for CASSQEGQGGEKLFF.

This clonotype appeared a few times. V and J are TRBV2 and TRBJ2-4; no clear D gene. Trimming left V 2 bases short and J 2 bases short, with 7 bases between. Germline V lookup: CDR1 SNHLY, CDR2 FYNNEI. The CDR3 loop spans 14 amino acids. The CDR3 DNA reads TGTGCCAGCAGTGAAAGGTTGTCCAAAAACATTCAGTACTTC. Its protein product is CASSERLSKNIQYF.